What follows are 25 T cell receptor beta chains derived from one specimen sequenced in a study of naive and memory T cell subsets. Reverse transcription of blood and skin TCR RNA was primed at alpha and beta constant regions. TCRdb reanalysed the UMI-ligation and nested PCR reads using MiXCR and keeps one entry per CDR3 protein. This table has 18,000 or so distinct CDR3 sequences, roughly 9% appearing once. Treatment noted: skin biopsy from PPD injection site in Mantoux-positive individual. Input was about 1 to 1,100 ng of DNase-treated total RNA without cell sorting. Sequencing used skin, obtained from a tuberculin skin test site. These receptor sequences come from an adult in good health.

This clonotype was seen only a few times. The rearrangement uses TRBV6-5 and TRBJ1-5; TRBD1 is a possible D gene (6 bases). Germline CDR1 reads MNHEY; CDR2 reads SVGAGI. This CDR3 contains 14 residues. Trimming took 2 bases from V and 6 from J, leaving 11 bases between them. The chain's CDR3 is CASSYGGAGQPQHF. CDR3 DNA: TGTGCCAGCAGTTACGGGGGGGCCGGTCAGCCCCAGCATTTT.

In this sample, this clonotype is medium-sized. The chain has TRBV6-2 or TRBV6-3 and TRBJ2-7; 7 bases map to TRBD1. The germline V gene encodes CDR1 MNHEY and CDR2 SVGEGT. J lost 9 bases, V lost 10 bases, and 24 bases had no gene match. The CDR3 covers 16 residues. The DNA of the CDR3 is TGTGCCACCAAACGGAATTCCCCGACAGGGATCCACCGGCAGTACTTC. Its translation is CATKRNSPTGIHRQYF.

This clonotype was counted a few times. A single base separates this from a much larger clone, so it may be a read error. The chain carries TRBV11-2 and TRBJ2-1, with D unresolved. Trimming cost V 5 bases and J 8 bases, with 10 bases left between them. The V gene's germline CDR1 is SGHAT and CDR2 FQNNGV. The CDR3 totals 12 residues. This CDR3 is CASSGRWDEQFF. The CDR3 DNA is TGTGCCAGCAGCGGACGCTGGGATGAGCAGTTCTTC.

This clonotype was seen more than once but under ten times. CDR3: CASSLQGLGLQETQYF. Here the CDR3 DNA reads TGTGCCAGCAGCTTACAGGGATTGGGACTGCAAGAGACCCAGTACTTC. The rearrangement uses TRBV7-6 and TRBJ2-5; TRBD2 is a possible D gene (6 bases). Germline CDR1 and CDR2: SGHVS and FNYEAQ. V lost 2 bases, J lost 2 bases, and 15 bases lay in between. The CDR3 runs to 16 residues.

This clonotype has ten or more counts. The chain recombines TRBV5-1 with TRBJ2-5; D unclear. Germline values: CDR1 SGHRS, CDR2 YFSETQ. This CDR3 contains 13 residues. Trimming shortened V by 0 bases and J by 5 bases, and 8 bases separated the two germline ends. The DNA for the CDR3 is TGCGCCAGCAGCTTGGTTATGGGGGAGACCCAGTACTTC. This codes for CASSLVMGETQYF.

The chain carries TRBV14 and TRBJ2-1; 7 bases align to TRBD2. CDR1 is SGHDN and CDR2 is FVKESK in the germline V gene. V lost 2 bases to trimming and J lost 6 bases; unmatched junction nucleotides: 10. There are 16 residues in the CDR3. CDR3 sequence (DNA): TGTGCCAGCAGCCAAACGACTAGCTCGTTGATCAATGAGCAGTTCTTC. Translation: CASSQTTSSLINEQFF.

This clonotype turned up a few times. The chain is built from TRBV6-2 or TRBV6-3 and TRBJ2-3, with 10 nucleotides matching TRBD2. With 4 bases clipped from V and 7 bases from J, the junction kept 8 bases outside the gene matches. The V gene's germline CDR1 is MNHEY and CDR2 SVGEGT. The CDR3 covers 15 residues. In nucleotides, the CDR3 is TGTGCCAGCAGTTCTAGCGGGGGAGCCCGGAATACGCAGTATTTT. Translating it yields CASSSSGGARNTQYF.

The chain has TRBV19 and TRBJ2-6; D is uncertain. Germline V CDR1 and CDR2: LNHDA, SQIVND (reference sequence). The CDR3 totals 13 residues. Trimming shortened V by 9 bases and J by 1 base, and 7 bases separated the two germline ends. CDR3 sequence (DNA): TGTGCCAGCGCCCATTCTGGGGCCAACGTCCTGACTTTC. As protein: CASAHSGANVLTF.

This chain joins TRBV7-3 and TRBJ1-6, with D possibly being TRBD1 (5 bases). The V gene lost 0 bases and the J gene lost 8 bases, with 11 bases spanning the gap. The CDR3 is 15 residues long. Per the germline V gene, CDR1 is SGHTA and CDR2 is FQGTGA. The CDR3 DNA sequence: TGTGCCAGCAGCTTAACCGGGGCAGAAGATTCACCCCTCCACTTT. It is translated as CASSLTGAEDSPLHF.

This chain's CDR3 is CSASYQVEKLFF. The CDR3 DNA reads TGCAGTGCTAGTTACCAGGTAGAAAAACTGTTTTTT. V gene TRBV20-1 combines with J gene TRBJ1-4; D not resolved. Germline assignment: CDR1 DFQATT and CDR2 SNEGSKA (reference sequence). V lost 3 bases and J 8 bases, leaving 10 bases between the germline ends. The CDR3 is made up of 12 amino acids.

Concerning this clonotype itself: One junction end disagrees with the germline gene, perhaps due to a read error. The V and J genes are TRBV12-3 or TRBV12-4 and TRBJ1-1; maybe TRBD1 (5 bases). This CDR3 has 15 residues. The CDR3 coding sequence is TGTGTCAGCACCTCTCCAGGGTCTTTGGACACTGAAGCTTTCTTT. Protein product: CVSTSPGSLDTEAFF.

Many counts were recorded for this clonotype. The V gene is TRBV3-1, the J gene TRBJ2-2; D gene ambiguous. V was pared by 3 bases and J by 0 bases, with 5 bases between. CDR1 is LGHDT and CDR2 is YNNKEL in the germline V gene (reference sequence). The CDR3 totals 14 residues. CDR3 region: CASSQGTNTGELFF. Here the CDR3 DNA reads TGTGCCAGCAGCCAGGGGACGAACACCGGGGAGCTGTTTTTT.

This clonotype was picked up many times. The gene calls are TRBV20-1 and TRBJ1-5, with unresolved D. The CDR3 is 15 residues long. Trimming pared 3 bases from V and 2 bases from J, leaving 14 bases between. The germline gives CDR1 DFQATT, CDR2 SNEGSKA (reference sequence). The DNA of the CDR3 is TGCAGTGCTAGTTCGACACCGGCGGGCAATCAGCCCCAGCATTTT. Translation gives CSASSTPAGNQPQHF.

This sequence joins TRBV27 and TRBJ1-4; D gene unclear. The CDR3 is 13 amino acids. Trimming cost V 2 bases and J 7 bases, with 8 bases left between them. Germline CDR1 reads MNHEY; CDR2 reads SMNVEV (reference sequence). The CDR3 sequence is CASSLREGEKLFF. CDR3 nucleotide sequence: TGTGCCAGCAGTTTAAGGGAGGGTGAAAAACTGTTTTTT.

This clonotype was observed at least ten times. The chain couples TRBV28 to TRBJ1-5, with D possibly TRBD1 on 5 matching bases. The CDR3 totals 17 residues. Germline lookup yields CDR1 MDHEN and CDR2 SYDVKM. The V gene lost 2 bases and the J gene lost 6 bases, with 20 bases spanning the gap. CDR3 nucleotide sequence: TGTGCCAGCAGTTTAACCCCGAGGACCGGGGGTCGTCAGCCCCAGCATTTT. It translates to CASSLTPRTGGRQPQHF.

This chain's CDR3 is CASSGRGGRLDEQFF. CDR3 DNA: TGCGCCAGCAGTGGGCGGGGGGGCCGTCTGGATGAGCAGTTCTTC. The V call is TRBV10-2, the J call TRBJ2-1; 9 bases match TRBD2. The germline V gene encodes CDR1 WSHSY and CDR2 SAAADI. Trimming at V came to 4 bases and at J to 8 bases, leaving 9 bases not matched to a gene. This CDR3 has 15 amino acids.

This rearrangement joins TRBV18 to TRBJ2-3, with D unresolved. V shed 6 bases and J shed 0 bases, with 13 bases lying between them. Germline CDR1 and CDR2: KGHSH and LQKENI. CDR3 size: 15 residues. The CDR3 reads CASSAATLSTDTQYF. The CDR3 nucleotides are TGTGCCAGCTCCGCAGCTACTTTAAGCACAGATACGCAGTATTTT.

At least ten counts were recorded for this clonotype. CDR3 protein: CASSQTGHITYEQYF. Here the CDR3 DNA reads TGTGCCAGCAGCCAAACGGGACATATAACCTACGAGCAGTACTTC. The chain couples TRBV7-2 to TRBJ2-7, with D tentatively TRBD1 (6 bases). Germline-derived CDR1 and CDR2 are SGHTA and FQGNSA. Trimming left V 5 bases short and J 2 bases short, with 16 bases between. The CDR3 length is 15 residues. The variable domain in full, completed from reference TRBV7-2 and TRBJ2-7, reads GAGVSQSPSNKVTEKGKDVELRCDPISGHTALYWYRQSLGQGLEFLIYFQGNSAPDKSGLPSDRFSAERTGGSVSTLTIQRTQQEDSAVYLCASSQTGHITYEQYFGPGTRLTVT.

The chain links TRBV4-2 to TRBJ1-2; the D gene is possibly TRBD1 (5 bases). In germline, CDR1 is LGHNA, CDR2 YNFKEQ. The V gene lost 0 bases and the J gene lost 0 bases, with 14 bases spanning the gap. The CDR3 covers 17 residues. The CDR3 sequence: CASSQEGGWGANYGYTF. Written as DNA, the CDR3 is TGTGCCAGCAGCCAAGAGGGGGGTTGGGGAGCTAACTATGGCTACACCTTC.

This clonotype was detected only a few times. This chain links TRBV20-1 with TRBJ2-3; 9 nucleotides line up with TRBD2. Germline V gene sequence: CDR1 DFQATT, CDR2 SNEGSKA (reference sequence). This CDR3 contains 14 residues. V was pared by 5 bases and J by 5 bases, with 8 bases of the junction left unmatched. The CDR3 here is CSAGGGAWRDTQYF. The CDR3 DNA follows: TGCAGTGCTGGCGGGGGGGCCTGGAGAGATACGCAGTATTTT.

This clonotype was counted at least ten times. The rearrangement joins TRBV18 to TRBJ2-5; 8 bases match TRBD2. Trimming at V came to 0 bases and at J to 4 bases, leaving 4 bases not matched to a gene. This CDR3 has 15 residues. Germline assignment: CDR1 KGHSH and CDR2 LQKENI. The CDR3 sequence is CASSPPATSGETQYF. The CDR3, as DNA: TGTGCCAGCTCACCACCCGCTACTAGCGGAGAGACCCAGTACTTC.

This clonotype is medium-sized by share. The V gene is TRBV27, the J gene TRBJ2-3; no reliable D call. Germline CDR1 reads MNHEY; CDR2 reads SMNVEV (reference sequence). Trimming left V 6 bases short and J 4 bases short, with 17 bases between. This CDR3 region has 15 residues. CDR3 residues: CASSERTGRADTQYF. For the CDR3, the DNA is TGTGCCAGCAGCGAGAGGACGGGCCGCGCAGATACGCAGTATTTT.

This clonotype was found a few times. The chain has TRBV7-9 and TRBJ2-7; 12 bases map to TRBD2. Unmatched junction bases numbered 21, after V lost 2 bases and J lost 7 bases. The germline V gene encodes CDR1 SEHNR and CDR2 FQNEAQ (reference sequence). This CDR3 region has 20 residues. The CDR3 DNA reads TGTGCCAGCAGCTTATTCGGGGTCGGCCCAAGGACTAGCGGGGACTGGGAGCAGTACTTC. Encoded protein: CASSLFGVGPRTSGDWEQYF.

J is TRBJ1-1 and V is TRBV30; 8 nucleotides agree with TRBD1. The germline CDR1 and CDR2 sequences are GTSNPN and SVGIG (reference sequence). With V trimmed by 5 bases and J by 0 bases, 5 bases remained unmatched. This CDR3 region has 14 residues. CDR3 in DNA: TGTGCCTGGGACGGACAGGGCCTGAACACTGAAGCTTTCTTT. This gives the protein CAWDGQGLNTEAFF.

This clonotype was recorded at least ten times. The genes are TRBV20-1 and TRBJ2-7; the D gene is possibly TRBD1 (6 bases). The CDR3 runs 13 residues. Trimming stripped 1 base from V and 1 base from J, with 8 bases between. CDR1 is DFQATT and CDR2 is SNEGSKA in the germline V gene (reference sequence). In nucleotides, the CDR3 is TGCAGTGCTAGAGGGACAGCTTCCTACGAGCAGTACTTC. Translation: CSARGTASYEQYF.